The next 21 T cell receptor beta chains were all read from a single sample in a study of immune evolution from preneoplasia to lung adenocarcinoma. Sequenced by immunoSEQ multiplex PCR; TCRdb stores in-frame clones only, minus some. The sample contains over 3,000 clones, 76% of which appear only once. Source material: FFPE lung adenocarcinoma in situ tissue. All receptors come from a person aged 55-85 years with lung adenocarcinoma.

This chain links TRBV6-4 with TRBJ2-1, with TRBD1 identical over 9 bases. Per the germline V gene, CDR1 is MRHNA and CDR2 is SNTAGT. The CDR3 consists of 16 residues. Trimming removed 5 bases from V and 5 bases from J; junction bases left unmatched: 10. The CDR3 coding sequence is TGTGCCAGCAGTCCTCGATCAGGGACAGGGAACAATGAGCAGTTCTTC. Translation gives CASSPRSGTGNNEQFF.

The CDR3 sequence: CAWRGQAGNTIYF. The CDR3 region has the DNA TGTGCCTGGAGAGGACAGGCTGGAAACACCATATATTTT. The chain employs TRBV30 and TRBJ1-3; 7 positions match TRBD1. CDR1 is GTSNPN, CDR2 SVGIG, per germline (reference sequence). The CDR3 totals 13 residues. V shed 3 bases, J shed 2 bases, and the junction held 1 base outside the gene matches.

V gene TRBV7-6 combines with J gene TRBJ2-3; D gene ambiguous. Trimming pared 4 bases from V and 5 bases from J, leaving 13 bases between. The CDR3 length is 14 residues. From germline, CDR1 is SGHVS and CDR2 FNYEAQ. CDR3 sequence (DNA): TGTGCCAGCAGCTCCCCGTGGGTTGGAGATACGCAGTATTTT. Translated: CASSSPWVGDTQYF.

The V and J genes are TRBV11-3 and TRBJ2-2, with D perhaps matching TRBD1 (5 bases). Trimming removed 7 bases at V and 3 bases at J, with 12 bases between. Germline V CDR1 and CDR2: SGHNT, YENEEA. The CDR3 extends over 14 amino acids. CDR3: CASTDRPDTGELFF. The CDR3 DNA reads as TGTGCCAGCACCGACAGACCTGACACCGGGGAGCTGTTTTTT. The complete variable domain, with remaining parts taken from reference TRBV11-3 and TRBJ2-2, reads EAGVVQSPRYKIIEKKQPVAFWCNPISGHNTLYWYLQNLGQGPELLIRYENEEAVDDSQLPKDRFSAERLKGVDSTLKIQPAELGDSAVYLCASTDRPDTGELFFGEGSRLTVL.

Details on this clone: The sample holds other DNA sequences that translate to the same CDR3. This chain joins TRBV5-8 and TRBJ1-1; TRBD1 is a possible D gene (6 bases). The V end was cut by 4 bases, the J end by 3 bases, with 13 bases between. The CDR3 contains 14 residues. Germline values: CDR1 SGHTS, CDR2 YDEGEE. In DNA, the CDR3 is TGTGCCAGCAGCCGGCGGGACACCTACACTGAAGCTTTCTTT. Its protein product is CASSRRDTYTEAFF.

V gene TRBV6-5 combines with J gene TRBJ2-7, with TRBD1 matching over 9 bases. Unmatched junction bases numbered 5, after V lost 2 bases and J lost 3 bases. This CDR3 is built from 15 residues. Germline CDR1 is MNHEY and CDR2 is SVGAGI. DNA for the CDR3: TGTGCCAGCAGTTACCGGGACAGGGCTGACTACGAGCAGTACTTC. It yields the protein CASSYRDRADYEQYF.

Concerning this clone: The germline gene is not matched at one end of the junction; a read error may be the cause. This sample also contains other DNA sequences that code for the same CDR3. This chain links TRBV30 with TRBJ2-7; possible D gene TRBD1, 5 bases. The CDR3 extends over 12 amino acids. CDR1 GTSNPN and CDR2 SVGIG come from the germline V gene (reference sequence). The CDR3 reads CAWSVRGYEQYF. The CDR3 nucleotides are TGTGCCTGGAGTGTAAGGGGATACGAGCAGTATTTC.

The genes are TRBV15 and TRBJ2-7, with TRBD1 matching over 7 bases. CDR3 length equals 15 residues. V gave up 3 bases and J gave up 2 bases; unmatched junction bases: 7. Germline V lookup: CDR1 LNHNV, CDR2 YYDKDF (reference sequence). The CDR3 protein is CATSRERQGPYEQYF. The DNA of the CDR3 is TGTGCCACCAGCAGGGAACGACAGGGCCCCTACGAGCAGTACTTC. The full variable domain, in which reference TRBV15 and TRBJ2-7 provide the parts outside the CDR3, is DAMVIQNPRYQVTQFGKPVTLSCSQTLNHNVMYWYQQKSSQAPKLLFHYYDKDFNNEADTPDNFQSRRPNTSFCFLDIRSPGLGDTAMYLCATSRERQGPYEQYFGPGTRLTVT.

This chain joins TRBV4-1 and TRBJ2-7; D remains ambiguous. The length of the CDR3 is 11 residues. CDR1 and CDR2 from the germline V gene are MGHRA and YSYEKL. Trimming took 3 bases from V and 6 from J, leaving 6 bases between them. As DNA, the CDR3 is TGCGCCAGCAGCCAGGGCCGCGAGCAGTACTTC. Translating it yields CASSQGREQYF.

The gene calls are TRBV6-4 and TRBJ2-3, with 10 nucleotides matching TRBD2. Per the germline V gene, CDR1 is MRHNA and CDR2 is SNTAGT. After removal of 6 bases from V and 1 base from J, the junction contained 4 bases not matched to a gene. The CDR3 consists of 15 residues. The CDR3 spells CASRPSGGRTDTQYF. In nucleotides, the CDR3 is TGTGCCAGCAGACCTAGCGGGGGCCGCACAGATACGCAGTATTTT.

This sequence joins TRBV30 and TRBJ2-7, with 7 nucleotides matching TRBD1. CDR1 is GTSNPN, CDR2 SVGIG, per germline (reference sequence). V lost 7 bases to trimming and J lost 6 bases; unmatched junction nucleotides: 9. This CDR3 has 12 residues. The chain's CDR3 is CASREGGAEQYF. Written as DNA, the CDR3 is TGTGCCTCCCGAGAAGGGGGCGCCGAGCAGTACTTC.

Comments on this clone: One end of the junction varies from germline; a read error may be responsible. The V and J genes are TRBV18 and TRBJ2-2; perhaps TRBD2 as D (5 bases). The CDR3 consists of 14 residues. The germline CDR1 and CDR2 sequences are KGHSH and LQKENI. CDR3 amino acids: CASSPSCSNRGAVF. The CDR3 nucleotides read TGTGCCAGCTCACCCAGTTGCAGCAACCGGGGAGCTGTTTTT. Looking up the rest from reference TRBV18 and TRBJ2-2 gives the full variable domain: NAGVMQNPRHLVRRRGQEARLRCSPMKGHSHVYWYRQLPEEGLKFMVYLQKENIIDESGMPKERFSAEFPKEGPSILRIQQVVRGDSAAYFCASSPSCSNRGAVFGEGSRLTVL.

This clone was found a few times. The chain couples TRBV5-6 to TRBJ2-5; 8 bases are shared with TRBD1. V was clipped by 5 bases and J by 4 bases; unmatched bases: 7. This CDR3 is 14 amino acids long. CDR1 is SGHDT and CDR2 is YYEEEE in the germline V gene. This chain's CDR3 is CASSLQGVPETQYF. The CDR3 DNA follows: TGTGCCAGCAGTCTACAGGGGGTCCCAGAGACCCAGTACTTC.

The CDR3 DNA follows: TGCGCCAGCAGCTTAGATGTGGCTGGGACTGAAGCTTTCTTT. Its translation: CASSLDVAGTEAFF. The chain links TRBV5-1 to TRBJ1-1, with D uncertain. The CDR3 consists of 14 residues. Germline V gene lookup returns CDR1 SGHRS and CDR2 YFSETQ. With 2 bases removed from V and 5 bases from J, the gap between germline ends came to 13 bases. Together with reference TRBV5-1 and TRBJ1-1, the CDR3 gives the full variable domain: KAGVTQTPRYLIKTRGQQVTLSCSPISGHRSVSWYQQTPGQGLQFLFEYFSETQRNKGNFPGRFSGRQFSNSRSEMNVSTLELGDSALYLCASSLDVAGTEAFFGQGTRLTVV.

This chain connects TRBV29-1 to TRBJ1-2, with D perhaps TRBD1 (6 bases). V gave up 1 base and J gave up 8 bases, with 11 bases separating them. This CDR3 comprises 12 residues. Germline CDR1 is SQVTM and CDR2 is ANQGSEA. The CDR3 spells CSVEVDSQGYTF. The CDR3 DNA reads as TGCAGCGTTGAAGTGGACAGCCAGGGCTACACCTTC.

As DNA, the CDR3 is TGTGCCAGCAGCTTAGAAGGAGCCCCGAACACCGGGGAGCTGTTTTTT. Its protein product is CASSLEGAPNTGELFF. The V call is TRBV11-3, the J call TRBJ2-2; D unclear. CDR3 length: 16 residues. Deletions cut 0 bases from V and 0 bases from J, with 8 bases between. The germline V gene has CDR1 SGHNT and CDR2 YENEEA.

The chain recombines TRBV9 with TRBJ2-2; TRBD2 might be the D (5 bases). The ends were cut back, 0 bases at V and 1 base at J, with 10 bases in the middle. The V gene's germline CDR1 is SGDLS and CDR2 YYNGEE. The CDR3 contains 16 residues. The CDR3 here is CASSVEGAENTGELFF. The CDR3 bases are TGTGCCAGCAGCGTAGAGGGAGCTGAGAACACCGGGGAGCTGTTTTTT.

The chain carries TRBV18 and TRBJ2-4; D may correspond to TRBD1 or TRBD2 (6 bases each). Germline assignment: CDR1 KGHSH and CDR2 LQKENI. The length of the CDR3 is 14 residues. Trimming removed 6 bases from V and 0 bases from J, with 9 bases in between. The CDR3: CASSEGVAKNIQYF. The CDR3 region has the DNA TGTGCCAGCTCGGAGGGGGTAGCCAAAAACATTCAGTACTTC.

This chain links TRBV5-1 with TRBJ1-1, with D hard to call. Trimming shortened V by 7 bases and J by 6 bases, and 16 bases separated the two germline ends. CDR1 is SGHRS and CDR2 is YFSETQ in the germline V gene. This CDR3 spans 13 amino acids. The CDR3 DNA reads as TGCGCCAGCCGACCGGGCCCGGAGGCTGAAGCTTTCTTT. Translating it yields CASRPGPEAEAFF.

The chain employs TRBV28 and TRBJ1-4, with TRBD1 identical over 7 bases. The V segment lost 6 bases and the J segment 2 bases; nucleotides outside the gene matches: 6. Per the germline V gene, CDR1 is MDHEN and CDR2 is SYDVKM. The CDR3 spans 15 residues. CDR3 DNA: TGTGCCAGCAGCCTACAGGGGTTGACTAATGAAAAACTGTTTTTT. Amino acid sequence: CASSLQGLTNEKLFF.

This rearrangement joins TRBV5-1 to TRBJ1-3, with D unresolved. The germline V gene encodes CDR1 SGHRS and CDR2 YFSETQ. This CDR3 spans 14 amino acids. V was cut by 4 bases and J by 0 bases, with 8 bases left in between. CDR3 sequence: CASSLSNSGNTIYF. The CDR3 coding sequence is TGCGCCAGCAGCCTATCCAACTCTGGAAACACCATATATTTT.